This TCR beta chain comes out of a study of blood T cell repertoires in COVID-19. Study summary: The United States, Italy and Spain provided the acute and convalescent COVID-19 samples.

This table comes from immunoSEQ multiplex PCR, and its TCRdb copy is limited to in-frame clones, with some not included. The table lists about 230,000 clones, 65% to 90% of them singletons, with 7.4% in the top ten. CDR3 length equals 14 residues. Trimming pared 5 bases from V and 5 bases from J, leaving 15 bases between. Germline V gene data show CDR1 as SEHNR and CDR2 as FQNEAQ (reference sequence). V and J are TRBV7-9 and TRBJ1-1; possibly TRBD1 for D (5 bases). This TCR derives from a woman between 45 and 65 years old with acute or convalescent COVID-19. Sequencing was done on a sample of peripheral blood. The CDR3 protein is CASSGDGGKTEAFF. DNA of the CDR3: TGTGCCAGCAGCGGGGACGGGGGGAAAACTGAAGCTTTCTTT.